Sequencing of this T cell receptor beta chain was carried out in a study of T cell responses to AZD1222 COVID-19 vaccine. Study-wide results and limits: Spike-specific TCR breadth rose after two AZD1222 doses, and depth rose as well. Researchers report vaccine-associated CD4 TCRs spanning spike, with dominance at 160-218 and 743-854. Females outnumbered males among donors, who were mostly white British; clonal diversity was possibly underestimated.

Assay: immunoSEQ multiplex PCR; the TCRdb copy retains only in-frame clones and omits some. The sample shows about 130,000 clones, approximately 94% of them seen only once. The V gene's germline CDR1 is MNHEY and CDR2 SMNVEV (reference sequence). Trimming pared 0 bases from V and 7 bases from J, leaving 11 bases between. This CDR3 is built from 14 residues. On this clone: Its antigen remains unidentified.

The sequence came from an adult in good health. The sample was peripheral blood, taken on day 0 of AZD1222 vaccination. The chain links TRBV27 to TRBJ2-3; TRBD2 might be the D (5 bases). The DNA of the CDR3 is TGTGCCAGCAGTTTATCGGGGAGTAGGCATACGCAGTATTTT. The encoded protein is CASSLSGSRHTQYF.